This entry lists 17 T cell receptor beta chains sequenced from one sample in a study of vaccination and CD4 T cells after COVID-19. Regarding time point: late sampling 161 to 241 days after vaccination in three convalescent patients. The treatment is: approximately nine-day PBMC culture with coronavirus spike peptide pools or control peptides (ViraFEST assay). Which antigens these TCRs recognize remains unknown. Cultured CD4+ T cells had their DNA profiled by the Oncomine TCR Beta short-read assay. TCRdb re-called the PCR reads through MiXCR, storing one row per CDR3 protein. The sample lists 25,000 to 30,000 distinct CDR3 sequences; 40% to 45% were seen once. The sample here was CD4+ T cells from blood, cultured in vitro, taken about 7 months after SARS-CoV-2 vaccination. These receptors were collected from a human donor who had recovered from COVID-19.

In DNA form, the CDR3 reads TGCAGCGGACAGGGGTTTGAGCAGTTCTTC. Translated: CSGQGFEQFF. V is TRBV29-1 and J is TRBJ2-1, with 8 nucleotides matching TRBD1. Germline trimming cut 7 bases from V and 9 bases from J; bases unmatched to any gene: 2. Germline V gene sequence: CDR1 SQVTM, CDR2 ANQGSEA. This CDR3 has 10 residues.

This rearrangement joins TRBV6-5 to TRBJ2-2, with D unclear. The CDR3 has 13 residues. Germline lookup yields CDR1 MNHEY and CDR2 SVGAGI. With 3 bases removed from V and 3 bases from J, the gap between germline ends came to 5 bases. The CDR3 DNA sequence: TGTGCCAGCAGTTATATGGACACCGGGGAGCTGTTTTTT. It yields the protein CASSYMDTGELFF.

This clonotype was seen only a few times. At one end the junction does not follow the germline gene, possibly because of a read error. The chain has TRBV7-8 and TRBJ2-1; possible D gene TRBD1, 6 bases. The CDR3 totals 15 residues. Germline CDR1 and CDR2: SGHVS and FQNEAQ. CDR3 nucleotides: TGTGCCAGCAGCGTAGCCGGGACACACTACAATGAGCAGTTCTTC. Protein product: CASSVAGTHYNEQFF. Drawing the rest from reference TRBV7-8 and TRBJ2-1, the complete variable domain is GAGVSQSPRYKVAKRGQDVALRCDPISGHVSLFWYQQALGQGPEFLTYFQNEAQLDKSGLPSDRFFAERPEGSVSTLKIQRTQQEDSAVYLCASSVAGTHYNEQFFGPGTRLTVL.

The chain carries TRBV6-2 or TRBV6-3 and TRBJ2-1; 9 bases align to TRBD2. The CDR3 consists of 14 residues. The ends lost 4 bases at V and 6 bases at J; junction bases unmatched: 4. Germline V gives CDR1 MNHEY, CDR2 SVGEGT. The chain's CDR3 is CASSSISGSNEQFF. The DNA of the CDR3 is TGTGCCAGCAGTTCGATTAGCGGGAGCAATGAGCAGTTCTTC.

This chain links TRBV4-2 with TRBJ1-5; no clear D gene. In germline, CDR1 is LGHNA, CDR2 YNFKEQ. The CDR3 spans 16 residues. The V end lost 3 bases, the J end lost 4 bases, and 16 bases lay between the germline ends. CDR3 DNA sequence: TGTGCCAGCAGCCAGGACCCGGGCGGAATTAATCAGCCCCAGCATTTT. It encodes CASSQDPGGINQPQHF.

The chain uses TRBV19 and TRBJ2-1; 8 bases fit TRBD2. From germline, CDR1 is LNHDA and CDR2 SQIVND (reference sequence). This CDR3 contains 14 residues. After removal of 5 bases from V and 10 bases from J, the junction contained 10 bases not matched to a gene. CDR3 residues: CASSWVAGSQEQFF. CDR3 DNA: TGTGCCAGTAGTTGGGTAGCGGGATCCCAAGAGCAGTTCTTC.

In DNA, the CDR3 is TGCAGTGCCCCTTCCGTACCGGGACAGGGGTACACTGAAGCTTTCTTT. Translating gives CSAPSVPGQGYTEAFF. The chain has TRBV20-1 and TRBJ1-1; 10 nucleotides line up with TRBD1. The V gene's germline CDR1 is DFQATT and CDR2 SNEGSKA (reference sequence). V lost 6 bases to trimming and J lost 3 bases; unmatched junction nucleotides: 13. CDR3 length: 16 amino acids.

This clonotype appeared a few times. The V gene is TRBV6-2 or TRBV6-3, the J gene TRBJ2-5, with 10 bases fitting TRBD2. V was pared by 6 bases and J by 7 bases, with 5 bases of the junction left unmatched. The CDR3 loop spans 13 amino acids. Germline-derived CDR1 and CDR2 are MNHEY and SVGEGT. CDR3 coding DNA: TGTGCCAGCAGGCTAGCGGGAGATGTGACCCAGTACTTC. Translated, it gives CASRLAGDVTQYF.

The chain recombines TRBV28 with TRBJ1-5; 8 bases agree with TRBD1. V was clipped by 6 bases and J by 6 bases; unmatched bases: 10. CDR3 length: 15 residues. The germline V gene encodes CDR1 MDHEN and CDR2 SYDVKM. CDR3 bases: TGTGCCAGCAGAACTCGGGACAGGAGTAGTCAGCCCCAGCATTTT. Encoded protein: CASRTRDRSSQPQHF.

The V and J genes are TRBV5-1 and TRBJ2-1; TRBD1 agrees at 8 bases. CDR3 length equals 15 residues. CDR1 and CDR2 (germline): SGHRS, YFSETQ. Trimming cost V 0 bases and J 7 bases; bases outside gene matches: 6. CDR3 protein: CASSLGDRGANEQFF. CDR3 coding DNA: TGCGCCAGCAGCTTGGGAGACAGGGGCGCGAATGAGCAGTTCTTC.

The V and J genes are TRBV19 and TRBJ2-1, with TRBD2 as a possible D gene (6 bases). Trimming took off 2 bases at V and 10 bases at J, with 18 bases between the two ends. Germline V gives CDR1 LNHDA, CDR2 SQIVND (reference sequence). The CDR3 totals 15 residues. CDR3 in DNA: TGTGCCAGTAGTATACCCCCCTTGCCGGGGGTGGAGCAGTTCTTC. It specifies CASSIPPLPGVEQFF.

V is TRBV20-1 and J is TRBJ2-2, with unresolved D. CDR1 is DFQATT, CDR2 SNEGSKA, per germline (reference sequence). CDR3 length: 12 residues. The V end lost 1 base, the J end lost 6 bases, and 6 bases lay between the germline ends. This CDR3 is CSARGVAGELFF. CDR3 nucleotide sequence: TGCAGTGCTAGAGGGGTGGCCGGGGAGCTGTTTTTT.

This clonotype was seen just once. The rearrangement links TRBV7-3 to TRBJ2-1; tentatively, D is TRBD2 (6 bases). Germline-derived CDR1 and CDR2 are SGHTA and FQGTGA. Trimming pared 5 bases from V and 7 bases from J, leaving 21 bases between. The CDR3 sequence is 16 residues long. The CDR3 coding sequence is TGTGCCAGCAGCCCACAGAGCGCCCGCGGGGCAAATGAGCAGTTCTTC. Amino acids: CASSPQSARGANEQFF.

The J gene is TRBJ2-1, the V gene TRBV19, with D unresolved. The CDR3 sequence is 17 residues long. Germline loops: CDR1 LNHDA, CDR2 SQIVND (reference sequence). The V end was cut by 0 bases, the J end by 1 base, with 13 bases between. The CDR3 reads CASSIDRRVSSYNEQFF. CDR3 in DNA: TGTGCCAGTAGTATAGATCGTAGGGTTTCGTCCTACAATGAGCAGTTCTTC.

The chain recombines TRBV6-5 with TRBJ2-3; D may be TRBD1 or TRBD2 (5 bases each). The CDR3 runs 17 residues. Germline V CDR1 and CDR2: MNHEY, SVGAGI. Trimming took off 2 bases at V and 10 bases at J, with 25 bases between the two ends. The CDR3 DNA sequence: TGTGCCAGCAGTTACAAGGGACGTACGTTAGGCAAAGCGGCGCAGTATTTT. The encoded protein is CASSYKGRTLGKAAQYF.

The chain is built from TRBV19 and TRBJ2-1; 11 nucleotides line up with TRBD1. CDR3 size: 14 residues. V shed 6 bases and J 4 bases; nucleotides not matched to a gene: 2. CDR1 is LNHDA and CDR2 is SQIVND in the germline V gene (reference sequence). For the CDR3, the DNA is TGTGCCAGTAGGGACAGGGGGCGTTACAATGAGCAGTTCTTC. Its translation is CASRDRGRYNEQFF.

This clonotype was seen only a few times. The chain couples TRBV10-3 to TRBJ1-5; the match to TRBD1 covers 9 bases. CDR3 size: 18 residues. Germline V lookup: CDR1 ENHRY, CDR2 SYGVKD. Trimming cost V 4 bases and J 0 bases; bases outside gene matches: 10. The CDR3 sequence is CAISGGQGRHFSNQPQHF. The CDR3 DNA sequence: TGTGCCATCAGTGGGGGACAGGGACGCCACTTTAGCAATCAGCCCCAGCATTTT.